These T cell receptor beta chains were read from a single sample in a study of blood T cell repertoires in COVID-19. Assay used: immunoSEQ multiplex PCR; TCRdb lists only in-frame clones, some missing. The repertoire has about 220,000 clones, 70% to 85% of them found once; the top ten carry around 2.5%. Sequenced sample: peripheral blood. The source of these receptors is a man in his forties who had recovered from COVID-19. Both conserved end residues are part of each CDR3. The order of the fields is D gene, J gene, V gene, clone size, CDR3 DNA, CDR3 protein. D genes are given only for firm matches. Only some rows state a clone size, as once, few, many or a class for expanded clones.

D: TRBD2; J: TRBJ2-3; V: TRBV7-2; size: NA; DNA: TGTGCCAGCAGCTCCCCGACTAGCGGGAGGGCGACAGATACGCAGTATTTT; CDR3: CASSSPTSGRATDTQYF
D: NA; J: TRBJ1-1; V: TRBV27; size: NA; DNA: TGTGCCAGCAGTTTGGAGCCGAACACTGAAGCTTTCTTT; CDR3: CASSLEPNTEAFF
D: NA; J: TRBJ1-3; V: TRBV6-2/TRBV6-3; size: few; DNA: TGTGCCAGCAGTCGGAGAGAGTCTGGAAACACCATATATTTT; CDR3: CASSRRESGNTIYF
D: NA; J: TRBJ2-6; V: TRBV11-2; size: NA; DNA: TGTGCCGCACTCTCTCGCTCTGGGGCCAACGTCCTGACTTTC; CDR3: CAALSRSGANVLTF
D: TRBD1; J: TRBJ1-2; V: TRBV28; size: NA; DNA: TGTGCCGCATCCTCCGGGACAGGGGGCGATGGCTACACCTTC; CDR3: CAASSGTGGDGYTF
D: TRBD1; J: TRBJ1-6; V: TRBV19; size: NA; DNA: TGTGCCAGTAGCCCCCTACAGGGGAGCTATAATTCACCCCTCCACTTT; CDR3: CASSPLQGSYNSPLHF
D: NA; J: TRBJ2-2; V: TRBV30; size: NA; DNA: TGTGCCTGGAAGCGAACCCGGAACACCGGGGAGCTGTTTTTT; CDR3: CAWKRTRNTGELFF
D: NA; J: TRBJ2-3; V: TRBV15; size: NA; DNA: TGTGCCACCAGCACCAGTTTCCAAGCGGCAGTCACAGATACGCAGTATTTT; CDR3: CATSTSFQAAVTDTQYF
D: NA; J: TRBJ1-1; V: TRBV15; size: NA; DNA: TGTGCCACCAGCAGAGATCTAATGGGGCACACTGAAGCTTTCTTT; CDR3: CATSRDLMGHTEAFF
D: TRBD2; J: TRBJ2-2; V: TRBV7-8; size: NA; DNA: TGTGCCAGCAGCTCGTACCGGACTAGACCGAACACCGGGGAGCTGTTTTTT; CDR3: CASSSYRTRPNTGELFF
D: TRBD2; J: TRBJ2-1; V: TRBV11-2; size: NA; DNA: TGTGCCAGCAGCTTCCCCCGTAGCGGGGGAGTTAGCTCCTACAATGAGCAGTTCTTC; CDR3: CASSFPRSGGVSSYNEQFF
D: TRBD1; J: TRBJ2-7; V: TRBV7-2; size: once; DNA: TGTGCCAGCAGCTTATGGGACAGGGGCGAGCAGTACTTC; CDR3: CASSLWDRGEQYF
D: TRBD2; J: TRBJ2-1; V: TRBV6-5; size: NA; DNA: TGTGCCAGCAGTTACTCCCGACTAGCGGGGAACAATGAGCAGTTCTTC; CDR3: CASSYSRLAGNNEQFF
D: NA; J: TRBJ1-2; V: TRBV7-2; size: NA; DNA: TGTGCCAGCAGCCCCGGGGGTAGCGCGATAGGCTACACCTTC; CDR3: CASSPGGSAIGYTF
D: NA; J: TRBJ1-5; V: TRBV6-5; size: NA; DNA: TGTGCCAGCAGTCGGGATCCCGAGTATCAGCCCCAGCATTTT; CDR3: CASSRDPEYQPQHF
D: NA; J: TRBJ2-7; V: TRBV11-3; size: NA; DNA: TGTGCCAGCACTTATGGGGGGTACTCCTACGAGCAGTACTTC; CDR3: CASTYGGYSYEQYF
D: NA; J: TRBJ2-7; V: TRBV5-4; size: NA; DNA: TGTGCCAGCAGCATGGACAGTTACTACGAGCAGTACTTC; CDR3: CASSMDSYYEQYF
D: TRBD1; J: TRBJ1-2; V: TRBV7-2; size: NA; DNA: TGTGCCAGCAGCTTCGACAGGGTACGAGGCTACACCTTC; CDR3: CASSFDRVRGYTF
D: NA; J: TRBJ2-3; V: TRBV10-1; size: NA; DNA: TGCGCCAGCAGTGAGGGGGCTAGCACAGATACGCAGTATTTT; CDR3: CASSEGASTDTQYF
D: NA; J: TRBJ2-3; V: TRBV7-9; size: NA; DNA: TGTGCCAGCAGCCCCCGACAGGCTCCTAGCACAGATACGCAGTATTTT; CDR3: CASSPRQAPSTDTQYF
D: NA; J: TRBJ2-7; V: TRBV27; size: NA; DNA: TGTGCCAGCAGAGGTCGGGGGACGTGGGAGCAGTACTTC; CDR3: CASRGRGTWEQYF
D: NA; J: TRBJ2-1; V: TRBV5-1; size: NA; DNA: TGCGCCAGCAGCTTGTATCGGGGAGGAGCTTCGGGTGAGCAGTTCTTC; CDR3: CASSLYRGGASGEQFF
D: NA; J: TRBJ1-5; V: TRBV3-1/TRBV3-2; size: NA; DNA: TGTGCCAGCAGCCACGGACAGTATAATCAGCCCCAGCATTTT; CDR3: CASSHGQYNQPQHF
D: NA; J: TRBJ1-3; V: TRBV5-4; size: NA; DNA: TGTGCCAGCAGCTTGGGAGGATCCAATACTGGAAACACCATATATTTT; CDR3: CASSLGGSNTGNTIYF
D: NA; J: TRBJ2-1; V: TRBV3-1/TRBV3-2; size: NA; DNA: TGTGCCAGCAGCCAAGGGCTTAGGGGTTTACAGTTCTTC; CDR3: CASSQGLRGLQFF
D: TRBD2; J: TRBJ2-5; V: TRBV5-1; size: NA; DNA: TGCGCCAGCAGCTTGGCGCGACCCGGGGGGCAAGAGACCCAGTACTTC; CDR3: CASSLARPGGQETQYF
D: NA; J: TRBJ2-1; V: TRBV27; size: few; DNA: TGTGCCAGCAGTTTCGGGGTACCGAATGAGCAGTTCTTC; CDR3: CASSFGVPNEQFF
D: TRBD2; J: TRBJ2-1; V: TRBV24-1; size: NA; DNA: TGTGCCACCAGTGACCCCGCGGGAGGCTACAATGAGCAGTTCTTC; CDR3: CATSDPAGGYNEQFF
D: NA; J: TRBJ1-2; V: TRBV11-3; size: NA; DNA: TGTGCCAGCGCCCCGGAAACGGGGAGCTATGGCTACACCTTC; CDR3: CASAPETGSYGYTF
D: NA; J: TRBJ1-6; V: TRBV19; size: once; DNA: TGTGCCAGTAGTGGGCAGGGAAATTCACCCCTCCACTTT; CDR3: CASSGQGNSPLHF
D: NA; J: TRBJ1-1; V: TRBV3-1/TRBV3-2; size: NA; DNA: TGTGCCAGCAGCCAATTGCCCAGCGGGAGCCCTGAAGCTTTCTTT; CDR3: CASSQLPSGSPEAFF
D: TRBD1; J: TRBJ2-6; V: TRBV7-2; size: NA; DNA: TGTGCCAGCAGCTCTCAGGGGGCCTATTCTGGGGCCAACGTCCTGACTTTC; CDR3: CASSSQGAYSGANVLTF
D: TRBD2; J: TRBJ2-1; V: TRBV24-1; size: NA; DNA: TGTGCCACCAGTGACCCCAGCGGGGGACGGGAGCAGTTCTTC; CDR3: CATSDPSGGREQFF
D: TRBD1; J: TRBJ1-2; V: TRBV2; size: NA; DNA: TGTGCCAGCACTCTAGACAGGGCAGGAGGCTACACCTTC; CDR3: CASTLDRAGGYTF
D: NA; J: TRBJ2-5; V: TRBV5-1; size: NA; DNA: TGCGCCAGCAGCTTAGGTCGCGGCCGAGAGACCCAGTACTTC; CDR3: CASSLGRGRETQYF
D: NA; J: TRBJ1-5; V: TRBV28; size: once; DNA: TGTGCCAGCAGTTTATACTTTCTCGGAGGCCACTCCAATCAGCCCCAGCATTTT; CDR3: CASSLYFLGGHSNQPQHF
D: NA; J: TRBJ2-1; V: TRBV5-5; size: NA; DNA: TGTGCCAGCAGCTTGGATACCTACAATGAGCAGTTCTTC; CDR3: CASSLDTYNEQFF
D: NA; J: TRBJ1-1; V: TRBV6-5; size: NA; DNA: TGTGCCAGCCTTAGCCTCATGAACACTGAAGCTTTCTTT; CDR3: CASLSLMNTEAFF
D: NA; J: TRBJ2-1; V: TRBV9; size: NA; DNA: TGTGCCAGCAGCTACAGACCAGCGGGCGTCTCCTACAATGAGCAGTTCTTC; CDR3: CASSYRPAGVSYNEQFF
D: TRBD1; J: TRBJ2-6; V: TRBV19; size: NA; DNA: TGTGCCAGTAGTACCGGGACAGGCAGCTCTGGGGCCAACGTCCTGACTTTC; CDR3: CASSTGTGSSGANVLTF
D: NA; J: TRBJ2-1; V: TRBV2; size: NA; DNA: TGTGCCAGCAGTGAATTCGGAAGGGGGGGGTACAATGAGCAGTTCTTC; CDR3: CASSEFGRGGYNEQFF